These 28 T cell receptor beta chains share one sample of origin, sequenced in a study of T cell repertoires in aging, cancer and after chemotherapy (dated by TCRdb to between 2019 and 2020). Sequencing was carried out with an Illumina MiSeq. Using a mixed TRB-A/B primer pool, multiplex touch-down PCR amplified rearranged TRB sequences covering the V, D and J segments. Starting from the raw public reads, TCRdb applied fastp trimming at Q25, assembled clones with MiXCR and retained in-frame beta chains. Each entry merges the rows of one CDR3 protein and shows their most common DNA and genes. The sample table records some 520 distinct CDR3 sequences; approximately 24% of these occur just once. 74% of the sample comes from the top ten. TCR beta rearrangements were amplified from genomic DNA extracted from peripheral blood rather than from sorted cells or RNA. Sequencing used blood. The receptor set was obtained from a human donor with a blood cancer.

The chain links TRBV18 to TRBJ1-1; unclear D gene. The CDR3 spans 13 residues. Germline CDR1 reads KGHSH; CDR2 reads LQKENI. V lost 1 base, J lost 1 base, and 4 bases lay in between. The CDR3 is CASSPQGNTEAFF. Written as DNA, the CDR3 is TGTGCCAGCTCACCACAGGGGAACACTGAAGCTTTCTTT.

This clonotype is labeled as large. The J gene is TRBJ1-4, the V gene TRBV24-1; possibly TRBD1 for D (6 bases). The germline V gene encodes CDR1 KGHDR and CDR2 SFDVKD. The CDR3 loop spans 19 amino acids. Trimming removed 7 bases at V and 0 bases at J, with 23 bases between. The CDR3 DNA is TGTGCCACCAGAAAAAATCGGACAGTATTTACCCCAACTAATGAAAAACTGTTTTTT. It specifies CATRKNRTVFTPTNEKLFF.

This clonotype qualifies as large (0.1 to 1%). The rearrangement links TRBV6-2 or TRBV6-3 to TRBJ2-3; TRBD2 agrees at 10 bases. The CDR3 is 17 amino acids. CDR1 MNHEY and CDR2 SVGEGT come from the germline V gene. The trim removed 4 bases at V and 2 bases at J, leaving 9 bases unmatched. CDR3 residues: CASSSNPGLAVTDTQYF. The CDR3 bases are TGTGCCAGCAGTTCCAACCCCGGACTAGCGGTCACAGATACGCAGTATTTT.

In this sample, this clonotype is medium-sized (0.01 to 0.1%). The chain is built from TRBV19 and TRBJ1-2, with D uncertain. The CDR3 covers 12 residues. Trimming removed 7 bases from V and 4 bases from J, with 10 bases in between. Germline values: CDR1 LNHDA, CDR2 SQIVND (reference sequence). CDR3 nucleotide sequence: TGTGCCAGTACCAAACAGACCTATGGCTACACCTTC. Amino acids: CASTKQTYGYTF.

The chain has TRBV7-2 and TRBJ2-3; TRBD2 aligns across 10 bases. The CDR3 runs 18 residues. Germline CDR1 and CDR2: SGHTA and FQGNSA. J gave up 2 bases and V 2 bases, and 10 bases lay outside the gene matches. CDR3 nucleotide sequence: TGTGCCAGCAGCTTACGGGGGGCTAGCGGGAGTCCCACAGATACGCAGTATTTT. Its translation is CASSLRGASGSPTDTQYF.

A few counts support this clonotype. The chain joins TRBV28 to TRBJ2-1; D not resolved. Germline V gives CDR1 MDHEN, CDR2 SYDVKM. The length of the CDR3 is 14 residues. V dropped 8 bases and J dropped 8 bases, with 19 bases sitting between them. The CDR3 DNA reads as TGTGCCAGCTTCCCCCGCGGCATAGCCTATGAGCAGTTCTTC. This codes for CASFPRGIAYEQFF.

This clonotype is large. The chain recombines TRBV7-9 with TRBJ1-2; no clear D gene. Germline V CDR1 and CDR2: SEHNR, FQNEAQ (reference sequence). Trimming cost V 7 bases and J 0 bases, with 21 bases left between them. The CDR3 loop spans 17 amino acids. This CDR3 is CASTQGSSRRSNYGYTF. CDR3 DNA sequence: TGTGCCAGCACCCAAGGGTCCTCCCGGAGGTCTAACTATGGCTACACCTTC.

In this sample, this clonotype is medium-sized. J is TRBJ1-1 and V is TRBV27, with TRBD1 matching 7 bases. CDR1 is MNHEY, CDR2 SMNVEV, per germline (reference sequence). J was trimmed by 5 bases and V by 6 bases; bases with no gene match: 6. This CDR3 has 13 amino acids. The CDR3 DNA reads as TGTGCCAGCAGCAGACAGGGCCGAACTGAAGCTTTCTTT. Translation gives CASSRQGRTEAFF.

J is TRBJ1-3 and V is TRBV12-3 or TRBV12-4; D gene unclear. The CDR3 consists of 18 residues. The ends were cut back, 6 bases at V and 0 bases at J, with 21 bases in the middle. The CDR3 sequence is CASRSLTQRSSSGNTIYF. The CDR3, as DNA: TGTGCCAGCAGGAGCTTAACGCAGCGATCATCCTCTGGAAACACCATATATTTT.

The genes are TRBV29-1 and TRBJ2-5; the D is unclear. The J call is uncertain, as TRBJ2-7 better fits the DNA end. The CDR3 loop spans 12 amino acids. Per the germline V gene, CDR1 is SQVTM and CDR2 is ANQGSEA. This CDR3 reads CSVGDSSYEQYF. Written as DNA, the CDR3 is TGCAGCGTAGGCGATAGCTCCTACGAGCAGTACTTC.

This clonotype is classed as medium-sized. J is TRBJ2-5 and V is TRBV12-3 or TRBV12-4; D ambiguous. V gave up 6 bases and J gave up 7 bases, with 18 bases separating them. CDR3 length: 14 amino acids. For the CDR3, the DNA is TGTGCCAGCAGACCCGACCTAAGGCTAGGGACCCAGTACTTC. It codes for CASRPDLRLGTQYF.

This clonotype was detected once. This may be a read error: a much more frequent sequence differs by one nucleotide. V usage is TRBV18 and J usage is TRBJ1-4; 7 bases fit TRBD1. CDR3 length: 15 amino acids. Trimming cost V 4 bases and J 8 bases; bases outside gene matches: 10. Germline-derived CDR1 and CDR2 are KGHSH and LQKENI. In nucleotides, the CDR3 is TGTGCCAGCTCACGCGGACAGGCCGAGAGGGAAAAACTGTTTTTT. Protein sequence: CASSRGQAEREKLFF.

The V gene is TRBV12-3 or TRBV12-4, the J gene TRBJ2-7; D possibly corresponds to TRBD1 (7 bases). Trimming left V 8 bases short and J 2 bases short, with 16 bases between. The CDR3 length is 14 residues. The CDR3 spells CASGGTVTTYEQYF. The CDR3 coding sequence is TGTGCCAGCGGGGGGACAGTGACAACCTACGAGCAGTACTTC.

In its sample, this clonotype is medium-sized. The J gene is TRBJ1-3, the V gene TRBV27; a weak D match, TRBD1 (5 bases). The V gene lost 6 bases and the J gene lost 1 base, with 16 bases spanning the gap. Germline lookup yields CDR1 MNHEY and CDR2 SMNVEV (reference sequence). The CDR3 totals 16 residues. CDR3 sequence (DNA): TGTGCCAGCAGCCGTAGTCCGCAGGGTTCTGGAAACACCATATATTTT. Translation gives CASSRSPQGSGNTIYF.

This sequence joins TRBV5-1 and TRBJ1-3; D uncertain. CDR3 size: 15 residues. V lost 0 bases and J lost 0, with 7 bases in between. Germline V gives CDR1 SGHRS, CDR2 YFSETQ. CDR3 in DNA: TGCGCCAGCAGCTTGGCCAGGAGCTCTGGAAACACCATATATTTT. Protein: CASSLARSSGNTIYF.

This clonotype was recorded a few times. The V call is TRBV19, the J call TRBJ1-2, with D perhaps matching TRBD1 (6 bases). The V end was cut by 4 bases, the J end by 8 bases, with 14 bases between. Germline V CDR1 and CDR2: LNHDA, SQIVND (reference sequence). The CDR3 has 13 amino acids. CDR3 sequence reads: CASSRNRARGYTF. The DNA for the CDR3 is TGTGCCAGTAGTAGAAACAGGGCTCGGGGCTACACCTTC. The whole variable domain, remainder taken from reference TRBV19 and TRBJ1-2, is DGGITQSPKYLFRKEGQNVTLSCEQNLNHDAMYWYRQDPGQGLRLIYYSQIVNDFQKGDIAEGYSVSREKKESFPLTVTSAQKNPTAFYLCASSRNRARGYTFGSGTRLTVV.

The chain is built from TRBV5-6 and TRBJ2-1, with 7 nucleotides matching TRBD1. Germline V CDR1 and CDR2: SGHDT, YYEEEE. With V trimmed by 2 bases and J by 7 bases, 15 bases remained unmatched. The CDR3 totals 17 residues. The CDR3 nucleotides are TGTGCCAGCAGCTTTCCAACAGGGGCCCCAATAGCGAATGAGCAGTTCTTC. This encodes CASSFPTGAPIANEQFF. The complete variable domain, with remaining parts taken from reference TRBV5-6 and TRBJ2-1, reads DAGVTQSPTHLIKTRGQQVTLRCSPKSGHDTVSWYQQALGQGPQFIFQYYEEEERQRGNFPDRFSGHQFPNYSSELNVNALLLGDSALYLCASSFPTGAPIANEQFFGPGTRLTVL.

This clonotype was detected only a few times. The J gene is TRBJ2-1, the V gene TRBV12-3 or TRBV12-4; 8 nucleotides align to TRBD1. V shed 6 bases and J 0 bases; nucleotides not matched to a gene: 7. This CDR3 comprises 16 residues. The CDR3 region has the DNA TGTGCCAGCAGCGGGACAGGCGGCTCCTCCTACAATGAGCAGTTCTTC. Translating it yields CASSGTGGSSYNEQFF.

Concerning this clonotype: With a much larger clone just one base away, this may be a read error. As the CDR3 is not closed by the conserved phenylalanine or tryptophan, this likely results from a read error. The CDR3 sequence is CASSPQTGYNEQFL. DNA of the CDR3: TGTGCCAGCAGCCCCCAAACAGGCTACAATGAGCAGTTCTTA. The V and J genes are TRBV5-4 and TRBJ2-1; TRBD1 is a possible D gene (5 bases). The germline V gene has CDR1 SGHNT and CDR2 YYREEE (reference sequence). V lost 4 bases and J lost 3, with 11 bases in between. The CDR3 has 14 amino acids.

CDR3 in amino acids: CSARDQRGRGTEAFF. The CDR3 coding sequence is TGCAGTGCTAGAGATCAAAGGGGCCGGGGCACTGAAGCTTTCTTT. The chain uses TRBV20-1 and TRBJ1-1; D possibly corresponds to TRBD1 (5 bases). Germline CDR1 is DFQATT and CDR2 is SNEGSKA (reference sequence). Trimming shortened V by 0 bases and J by 4 bases, and 15 bases separated the two germline ends. The CDR3 has 15 residues.

This clonotype is medium-sized in the sample. The J gene is TRBJ1-3, the V gene TRBV13, with D unresolved. V shed 6 bases and J shed 4 bases, with 13 bases lying between them. CDR1 is PRHDT and CDR2 is FYEKMQ in the germline V gene (reference sequence). The CDR3 contains 14 residues. The chain's CDR3 is CASSREGPGNTIYF. The CDR3 coding sequence is TGTGCCAGCAGTCGCGAGGGCCCCGGAAACACCATATATTTT.

This clonotype is deemed medium-sized. The rearrangement joins TRBV7-9 to TRBJ2-7, with 7 positions matching TRBD2. V trimming: 5 bases; J trimming: 5 bases; junction bases outside the gene matches: 12. CDR3 size: 15 residues. Germline loops: CDR1 SEHNR, CDR2 FQNEAQ (reference sequence). CDR3 in DNA: TGTGCCAGCAGCCAAAGGGGCAGCGGGAACGACGAGCAGTACTTC. Amino acids: CASSQRGSGNDEQYF.

Judged by abundance, this clonotype is medium-sized. The chain combines TRBV18 with TRBJ2-5; unclear D gene. V dropped 4 bases and J dropped 5 bases, with 8 bases sitting between them. The CDR3 is 12 amino acids. Germline loops: CDR1 KGHSH, CDR2 LQKENI. In nucleotides, the CDR3 is TGTGCCAGCTCACGGGTGGCGGAGACCCAGTACTTC. This encodes CASSRVAETQYF.

The gene calls are TRBV11-2 and TRBJ2-3; 11 positions match TRBD2. This CDR3 spans 17 amino acids. The V and J ends lost 2 bases and 4 bases, in that order; junction bases with no gene match: 8. Looked up from germline, CDR1 is SGHAT and CDR2 is FQNNGV. CDR3 amino acids: CASSLRGASGRSDTQYF. DNA of the CDR3: TGTGCCAGCAGCTTACGGGGGGCTAGCGGGAGGTCAGATACGCAGTATTTT.

By share of the sample, this clonotype is medium-sized. The chain uses TRBV6-5 and TRBJ1-5; D perhaps matches TRBD1 (6 bases). This CDR3 contains 16 residues. Trimming took off 5 bases at V and 2 bases at J, with 16 bases between the two ends. Germline V gene data show CDR1 as MNHEY and CDR2 as SVGAGI. The CDR3 is CASSRGGGGGNQPQHF. The CDR3 nucleotides read TGTGCCAGCAGTCGTGGGGGCGGGGGTGGCAATCAGCCCCAGCATTTT.

By sample share, this clonotype is medium-sized (0.01 to 0.1%). The chain couples TRBV19 to TRBJ2-3; 8 bases fit TRBD1. CDR1 is LNHDA and CDR2 is SQIVND in the germline V gene (reference sequence). The CDR3 is made up of 13 amino acids. With 7 bases clipped from V and 6 bases from J, the junction kept 6 bases outside the gene matches. The CDR3 loop is CASTSTGADTQYF. The CDR3 DNA follows: TGTGCCAGTACTTCGACAGGGGCGGATACGCAGTATTTT. Combining the CDR3 with reference TRBV19 and TRBJ2-3 gives the whole variable domain DGGITQSPKYLFRKEGQNVTLSCEQNLNHDAMYWYRQDPGQGLRLIYYSQIVNDFQKGDIAEGYSVSREKKESFPLTVTSAQKNPTAFYLCASTSTGADTQYFGPGTRLTVL.

This clonotype is deemed medium-sized. The chain carries TRBV30 and TRBJ2-2, with 7 bases identical to TRBD1. This CDR3 is 14 amino acids long. Germline V gives CDR1 GTSNPN, CDR2 SVGIG (reference sequence). The junction had 9 bases not matched to a gene; V was cut back by 7 bases and J by 4 bases. The chain's CDR3 is CAFHGTASTGELFF. CDR3 in DNA: TGTGCCTTCCATGGGACAGCTAGCACCGGGGAGCTGTTTTTT. Filled out from reference TRBV30 and TRBJ2-2, the complete variable domain reads SQTIHQWPATLVQPVGSPLSLECTVEGTSNPNLYWYRQAAGRGLQLLFYSVGIGQISSEVPQNLSASRPQDRQFILSSKKLLLSDSGFYLCAFHGTASTGELFFGEGSRLTVL.

The chain carries TRBV5-1 and TRBJ1-2, with D possibly being TRBD1 (5 bases). CDR1 is SGHRS and CDR2 is YFSETQ in the germline V gene. This CDR3 spans 14 amino acids. The ends were cut back, 0 bases at V and 8 bases at J, with 14 bases in the middle. This CDR3 is CASSLGGDPGGYTF. Written as DNA, the CDR3 is TGCGCCAGCAGCTTGGGGGGTGACCCAGGGGGCTACACCTTC.